The present T cell receptor (beta chain) was sequenced within a study of cytomegalovirus exposure and HLA in healthy donors. Whole-study findings and limits: Later work found most CMV-associated TCR beta chains apparently HLA-restricted. Reports state that TCR beta sequences accurately predicted most subjects' HLA-A and HLA-B alleles.

Comment on this clone: Antigen unknown.

PCR used 60 Vbeta primers and 13 Jbeta primers. Clones were sequenced by immunoSEQ multiplex PCR, and TCRdb holds only the in-frame ones, with some missing. The table for this sample gives tens of thousands of clones. From germline, CDR1 is SGHAT and CDR2 FQNNGV. This CDR3 region has 15 residues. Trimming stripped 5 bases from V and 0 bases from J, with 12 bases between. The TCR sequence derives from a male donor in good health and CMV-seronegative. Input material: PBMCs. This chain joins TRBV11-2 and TRBJ2-3; TRBD2 is a possible D gene (5 bases). CDR3 sequence reads: CASSPEGGSTDTQYF. CDR3 coding DNA: TGTGCCAGCAGCCCTGAGGGCGGGAGCACAGATACGCAGTATTTT.